One and the same sample provided the 13 T cell receptor beta chains below, sequenced in a study of cytomegalovirus exposure and HLA in healthy donors. Measured with immunoSEQ multiplex PCR; TCRdb has only the in-frame clones, and not every one. Among roughly 60,000 clones listed, 92% were seen once. The specimen was PBMCs. The receptors come from a woman younger than 30 in good health and CMV-seronegative.

As DNA, the CDR3 is TGTGCCAGCAGTTCTGATGGGACTAGCGGTTACAATGAGCAGTTCTTC. Protein product: CASSSDGTSGYNEQFF. The V call is TRBV6-5, the J call TRBJ2-1; 11 bases align to TRBD2. Germline V gene sequence: CDR1 MNHEY, CDR2 SVGAGI. V lost 4 bases, J lost 4 bases, and 6 bases stayed unmatched. The CDR3 contains 16 residues.

In this sample, this clone turned up once. The chain joins TRBV4-1 to TRBJ2-1; TRBD2 matches 9 bases. The germline V gene encodes CDR1 MGHRA and CDR2 YSYEKL. J lost 2 bases, V lost 1 base, and 0 bases had no gene match. The CDR3 has 15 amino acids. The chain's CDR3 is CASSQVAGAYNEQFF. Written as DNA, the CDR3 is TGCGCCAGCAGCCAAGTAGCGGGGGCCTACAATGAGCAGTTCTTC.

V gene TRBV5-5 combines with J gene TRBJ1-6; no clear D gene. This CDR3 comprises 16 residues. Trimming pared 0 bases from V and 1 base from J, leaving 8 bases between. Germline V gives CDR1 SGHKS, CDR2 YYEKEE (reference sequence). CDR3 region: CASSLVGDSYNSPLHF. CDR3 sequence (DNA): TGTGCCAGCAGCTTGGTAGGAGATTCCTATAATTCACCCCTCCACTTT.

The V and J genes are TRBV6-6 and TRBJ2-3; 7 bases align to TRBD2. The CDR3 spans 15 residues. The trim removed 0 bases at V and 1 base at J, leaving 1 base unmatched. Germline V gives CDR1 MNHNY, CDR2 SVGAGI (reference sequence). CDR3 in DNA: TGTGCCAGCAGTTACTCCGCGGGGGGCACAGATACGCAGTATTTT. As protein: CASSYSAGGTDTQYF.

The chain combines TRBV5-4 with TRBJ2-3, with D perhaps matching TRBD2 (6 bases). V lost 0 bases and J 0 bases, leaving 14 bases between the germline ends. Germline CDR1 and CDR2: SGHNT and YYREEE (reference sequence). The CDR3 totals 17 residues. CDR3 in amino acids: CASSLGRAASSTDTQYF. CDR3 coding DNA: TGTGCCAGCAGCTTGGGGAGGGCGGCTTCTAGCACAGATACGCAGTATTTT.

The J gene is TRBJ1-4, the V gene TRBV29-1; D possibly corresponds to TRBD1 (6 bases). The CDR3 is made up of 15 amino acids. Germline CDR1 and CDR2: SQVTM and ANQGSEA. The V gene lost 1 base and the J gene lost 5 bases, with 14 bases spanning the gap. The CDR3 coding sequence is TGCAGCGTTGAAGTAACCACCACAGGGAATGAAAAACTGTTTTTT. Translation gives CSVEVTTTGNEKLFF. Full variable domain (outside the CDR3, taken from reference TRBV29-1 and TRBJ1-4): SAVISQKPSRDICQRGTSLTIQCQVDSQVTMMFWYRQQPGQSLTLIATANQGSEATYESGFVIDKFPISRPNLTFSTLTVSNMSPEDSSIYLCSVEVTTTGNEKLFFGSGTQLSVL.

The gene calls are TRBV11-2 and TRBJ2-2, with D possibly TRBD2 on 7 matching bases. V was cut by 4 bases and J by 1 base, with 10 bases left in between. Germline V gives CDR1 SGHAT, CDR2 FQNNGV. CDR3 length: 15 residues. CDR3 residues: CASSSRGGNTGELFF. The CDR3 DNA is TGTGCCAGCAGCTCAAGGGGGGGGAACACCGGGGAGCTGTTTTTT.

The V call is TRBV15, the J call TRBJ2-3; TRBD2 might be the D (5 bases). Germline CDR1 LNHNV, CDR2 YYDKDF (reference sequence). V lost 4 bases, J lost 2 bases, and 16 bases lay in between. The CDR3 runs to 16 residues. CDR3 sequence (DNA): TGTGCCACCAGCACAAGCAGAGGGAGTTACACAGATACGCAGTATTTT. This codes for CATSTSRGSYTDTQYF.

The genes are TRBV6-5 and TRBJ2-3, with TRBD1 matching over 7 bases. Germline V gene sequence: CDR1 MNHEY, CDR2 SVGAGI. After removal of 4 bases from V and 9 bases from J, the junction contained 10 bases not matched to a gene. CDR3 length: 14 amino acids. The CDR3 loop is CASSSVDRVDTQYF. As DNA, the CDR3 is TGTGCCAGCAGTTCCGTCGACAGGGTGGACACGCAGTATTTT.

The chain is built from TRBV2 and TRBJ1-5; unclear D gene. V lost 7 bases, J lost 0 bases, and 10 bases lay in between. This CDR3 region has 14 residues. Germline V gene data show CDR1 as SNHLY and CDR2 as FYNNEI. In DNA, the CDR3 is TGTGCCAGCACACTGGAGGGTAGCAATCAGCCCCAGCATTTT. It encodes CASTLEGSNQPQHF.

This chain uses TRBV7-8 with TRBJ1-1; TRBD1 might be the D (5 bases). The V gene's germline CDR1 is SGHVS and CDR2 FQNEAQ. V lost 4 bases and J 4 bases, leaving 13 bases between the germline ends. The CDR3 totals 14 residues. The CDR3: CASSSGWGVTEAFF. The CDR3 coding sequence is TGTGCCAGCAGCTCGGGTTGGGGGGTCACTGAAGCTTTCTTT.

The chain has TRBV19 and TRBJ1-2; no reliable D call. In germline, CDR1 is LNHDA, CDR2 SQIVND (reference sequence). V lost 3 bases, J lost 4 bases, and 12 bases lay in between. The CDR3 has 14 amino acids. The CDR3 loop reads CASSISDTRYGYTF. As DNA, the CDR3 is TGTGCCAGTAGTATCTCTGACACCCGCTATGGCTACACCTTC.

CDR3 DNA sequence: TGTGCCAGCTCCTCCGCAGTGGGCAATCAGCCCCAGCATTTT. Protein sequence: CASSSAVGNQPQHF. This chain connects TRBV28 to TRBJ1-5; no reliable D call. Looked up from germline, CDR1 is MDHEN and CDR2 is SYDVKM. V gave up 8 bases and J gave up 2 bases, with 13 bases separating them. CDR3 length equals 14 residues.